The T cell receptor (beta chain) under discussion was sequenced for a study of a mutant IDH1 vaccine in newly diagnosed glioma. On the study more broadly: Beginning 4-6 weeks after radiotherapy alone, or with temozolomide cycles, vaccination took place.

A remark on this clone: Its matching antigen is unknown.

The CDR3 runs to 15 residues. Germline V gene data show CDR1 as SGHNT and CDR2 as YYREEE (reference sequence). V lost 0 bases, J lost 4 bases, and 13 bases lay in between. The time point here: week 35, safety follow-up. Alongside topical imiquimod, each dose of vaccine comprised 300 ug of mutant IDH1 20-mer peptide. Sequencing used immunoSEQ multiplex PCR; TCRdb keeps in-frame clones, though not all of them. The data show 25,000 to 40,000 clones, with approximately 77% seen just once and 15% held by the top ten. The rearrangement links TRBV5-4 to TRBJ1-1, with TRBD1 as a possible D gene (5 bases). The specimen comprised PBMCs, sampled from a glioma patient whose treatment included an IDH1 peptide vaccine. This receptor was identified in a man under 40 with glioma. Written as DNA, the CDR3 is TGTGCCAGCAGCTTGGGTCAGCGGGGCCCCACTGAAGCTTTCTTT. This encodes CASSLGQRGPTEAFF.